The 7 T cell receptor beta chains listed next were all sequenced from one sample in a study of blood T cell repertoires in COVID-19. Method: immunoSEQ multiplex PCR; TCRdb's copy keeps in-frame clones and lacks some. The table records 140,000 to 150,000 clones, 75% to 90% of them present only once. The sequencing sample was made of peripheral blood. These receptor sequences come from a woman in her fifties or sixties with acute or convalescent COVID-19.

The rearrangement uses TRBV7-2 and TRBJ1-2, with 7 bases that match TRBD1. Germline V CDR1 and CDR2: SGHTA, FQGNSA. V shed 3 bases and J 2 bases; nucleotides not matched to a gene: 3. CDR3 length: 14 amino acids. The CDR3 loop is CASSLEGANYGYTF. In DNA, the CDR3 is TGTGCCAGCAGCTTGGAGGGGGCGAACTATGGCTACACCTTC.

V and J are TRBV7-9 and TRBJ2-1; D gene uncertain. The CDR3 is 11 residues long. V gave up 4 bases and J gave up 9 bases, with 7 bases separating them. Germline assignment: CDR1 SEHNR and CDR2 FQNEAQ (reference sequence). The chain's CDR3 is CASSSRLEQFF. CDR3 DNA sequence: TGTGCCAGCAGCTCGAGGCTTGAGCAGTTCTTC.

V usage is TRBV6-5 and J usage is TRBJ1-4; D uncertain. This CDR3 is 14 amino acids long. CDR1 is MNHEY, CDR2 SVGAGI, per germline. V was shortened by 2 bases and J by 0 bases, with 4 bases between the two germline ends. This chain's CDR3 is CASSYGATNEKLFF. The CDR3 coding sequence is TGTGCCAGCAGTTACGGAGCAACTAATGAAAAACTGTTTTTT.

This sequence joins TRBV20-1 and TRBJ1-4; weak D call: TRBD1 (6 bases). Germline CDR1 and CDR2: DFQATT and SNEGSKA (reference sequence). The CDR3 runs to 16 residues. V lost 3 bases, J lost 13 bases, and 27 bases lay in between. The CDR3 is CSASLTGPLGPWGLFF. CDR3 nucleotides: TGCAGTGCTAGTCTTACAGGGCCGCTGGGGCCCTGGGGACTGTTTTTT.

This chain connects TRBV27 to TRBJ2-5; unclear D gene. V dropped 3 bases and J dropped 5 bases, with 16 bases sitting between them. This CDR3 spans 15 amino acids. Germline CDR1 MNHEY, CDR2 SMNVEV (reference sequence). The DNA of the CDR3 is TGTGCCAGCAGTTTGGTCCCCAGCGAGTGGGAGACCCAGTACTTC. As protein: CASSLVPSEWETQYF.

The gene calls are TRBV3-1 (or the pseudogene TRBV3-2) and TRBJ2-7; 7 bases map to TRBD1. Germline loops: CDR1 LGHDT, CDR2 YNNKEL (reference sequence). Trimming cost V 6 bases and J 3 bases; bases outside gene matches: 8. The CDR3 runs to 14 residues. This CDR3 reads CASSDTGTDYEQYF. CDR3 sequence (DNA): TGTGCCAGCAGTGATACCGGGACAGACTACGAGCAGTACTTC.

This rearrangement joins TRBV2 to TRBJ1-4, with D perhaps matching TRBD1 (5 bases). CDR3 length: 13 amino acids. Germline CDR1 is SNHLY and CDR2 is FYNNEI. The V gene lost 7 bases and the J gene lost 4 bases, with 10 bases spanning the gap. The CDR3 DNA follows: TGTGCCAGCACGGGGGGGTTTAATGAAAAACTGTTTTTT. Translating gives CASTGGFNEKLFF.